Each of the 27 T cell receptor beta chains below was sequenced from the same sample in a study of blood T cell repertoires in COVID-19. Sequencing used immunoSEQ multiplex PCR; TCRdb keeps in-frame clones, though not all of them. The table records approximately 440,000 clones, about 85% of them present only once. The sample comprised PBMCs or T cells enriched from blood (not recorded which). The receptor set was obtained from a woman under 30 who had recovered from COVID-19.

The chain joins TRBV6-5 to TRBJ1-6; no firm D call. V was trimmed by 2 bases and J by 0 bases, leaving 8 bases between them. The V gene's germline CDR1 is MNHEY and CDR2 SVGAGI. CDR3 length equals 16 residues. CDR3 amino acids: CASSYSSGSYNSPLHF. In DNA form, the CDR3 reads TGTGCCAGCAGTTACAGCTCGGGCTCCTATAATTCACCCCTCCACTTT.

The chain recombines TRBV30 with TRBJ2-3; tentatively, D is TRBD2 (6 bases). This CDR3 contains 16 residues. V shed 1 base and J shed 2 bases, with 16 bases lying between them. Germline CDR1 GTSNPN, CDR2 SVGIG (reference sequence). The CDR3 DNA reads as TGTGCCTGGAGTGGCGGGGACTCATCTTTCACAGATACGCAGTATTTT. Translating gives CAWSGGDSSFTDTQYF.

This chain joins TRBV4-2 and TRBJ1-6, with TRBD1 identical over 7 bases. Germline V CDR1 and CDR2: LGHNA, YNFKEQ. V lost 1 base, J lost 7 bases, and 22 bases stayed unmatched. The CDR3 sequence is 21 residues long. CDR3 bases: TGTGCCAGCAGCCAAGTTCAATCCCCGGGACAGACAAGTATCGCCAATTCACCCCTCCACTTT. Its protein is CASSQVQSPGQTSIANSPLHF.

V and J are TRBV5-6 and TRBJ1-6, with 8 positions matching TRBD1. Germline CDR1 is SGHDT and CDR2 is YYEEEE. Trimming at V came to 0 bases and at J to 10 bases, leaving 12 bases not matched to a gene. This CDR3 contains 17 residues. The CDR3 sequence is CASSLGFVGTGGSPLHF. The CDR3 DNA reads TGTGCCAGCAGCTTGGGTTTCGTCGGGACAGGAGGCTCACCCCTCCACTTT.

The chain joins TRBV9 to TRBJ2-2; D is unresolved. Germline values: CDR1 SGDLS, CDR2 YYNGEE. CDR3 length: 12 residues. Trimming removed 0 bases from V and 7 bases from J, with 4 bases in between. CDR3 sequence: CASSVVNGELFF. Written as DNA, the CDR3 is TGTGCCAGCAGCGTAGTTAACGGGGAGCTGTTTTTT.

V is TRBV2 and J is TRBJ1-2; 7 nucleotides match TRBD1. CDR1 is SNHLY, CDR2 FYNNEI, per germline. V lost 6 bases, J lost 6 bases, and 10 bases stayed unmatched. This CDR3 contains 14 residues. DNA of the CDR3: TGTGCCAGCAGCCGGGACAGAACGACGGATGGCTACACCTTC. It yields the protein CASSRDRTTDGYTF.

The rearrangement joins TRBV7-8 to TRBJ1-1; tentative D call: TRBD1 (5 bases). Germline CDR1 is SGHVS and CDR2 is FQNEAQ. There are 14 residues in the CDR3. The V and J ends lost 3 bases and 3 bases respectively, with 11 bases between them. CDR3 in DNA: TGTGCCAGCAGCTTTCAAATAGGGGACACTGAAGCTTTCTTT. This translates into CASSFQIGDTEAFF.

The rearrangement uses TRBV7-9 and TRBJ2-7; unclear D gene. Per germline, CDR1 SEHNR and CDR2 FQNEAQ (reference sequence). V gave up 4 bases and J gave up 0 bases, with 4 bases separating them. The CDR3 is 12 amino acids. The CDR3 here is CASSSVSYEQYF. DNA of the CDR3: TGTGCCAGCAGCTCTGTCTCCTACGAGCAGTACTTC.

The CDR3 region is CASSPGGGETEAFF. Here the CDR3 DNA reads TGCGCCAGCAGCCCCGGAGGGGGGGAGACTGAAGCTTTCTTT. This chain uses TRBV5-1 with TRBJ1-1, with D tentatively TRBD1 (6 bases). Germline V gene data show CDR1 as SGHRS and CDR2 as YFSETQ. V lost 4 bases to trimming and J lost 5 bases, with 15 bases between them. CDR3 length equals 14 residues.

The V and J genes are TRBV7-2 and TRBJ2-1; D possibly corresponds to TRBD1 (6 bases). Germline V gene lookup returns CDR1 SGHTA and CDR2 FQGNSA. CDR3 length: 16 residues. The V and J ends lost 6 bases and 4 bases respectively, with 19 bases between them. CDR3 protein: CASRGWLGAGYNEQFF. In DNA form, the CDR3 reads TGTGCCAGCAGGGGCTGGTTGGGGGCCGGGTACAATGAGCAGTTCTTC.

This clone was picked up a small number of times. The chain uses TRBV24-1 and TRBJ2-1; 7 bases are shared with TRBD2. Trimming cost V 4 bases and J 10 bases; bases outside gene matches: 9. CDR3 size: 14 residues. Germline assignment: CDR1 KGHDR and CDR2 SFDVKD. As DNA, the CDR3 is TGTGCCACCAGTGACCCGCGTGGCGGGGGAGAGCAGTTCTTC. Translation: CATSDPRGGGEQFF.

The genes are TRBV21-1 and TRBJ1-6. TRBV21-1 is labeled a pseudogene. This CDR3 is built from 15 residues. The CDR3 reads CASSKDPPERSPLHF. Written as DNA, the CDR3 is TGTGCCAGCAGCAAAGATCCACCAGAGCGTTCACCCCTCCACTTT.

The rearrangement joins TRBV5-5 to TRBJ1-1, with unresolved D. There are 14 residues in the CDR3. The germline V gene encodes CDR1 SGHKS and CDR2 YYEKEE (reference sequence). Trimming took 4 bases from V and 5 from J, leaving 15 bases between them. In nucleotides, the CDR3 is TGTGCCAGCAGCACCGCCGGGGTGATGACTGAAGCTTTCTTT. Its translation is CASSTAGVMTEAFF.

This rearrangement joins TRBV13 to TRBJ2-5, with TRBD2 matching 9 bases. This CDR3 has 17 residues. Unmatched junction bases numbered 11, after V lost 2 bases and J lost 4 bases. In germline, CDR1 is PRHDT, CDR2 FYEKMQ (reference sequence). Written as DNA, the CDR3 is TGTGCCAGCAGCTTAAGATCCACAGCGGGGGGTTCAGAGACCCAGTACTTC. Its protein product is CASSLRSTAGGSETQYF.

The rearrangement links TRBV5-1 to TRBJ1-1; D may be TRBD1 (6 bases). Trimming shortened V by 2 bases and J by 1 base, and 12 bases separated the two germline ends. There are 15 residues in the CDR3. In germline, CDR1 is SGHRS, CDR2 YFSETQ. The CDR3 DNA reads TGCGCCAGCAGCTTACTAGTGGGGGCGAACACTGAAGCTTTCTTT. This codes for CASSLLVGANTEAFF.

The chain links TRBV24-1 to TRBJ2-3; TRBD1 matches at 7 bases. J lost 1 base, V lost 0 bases, and 6 bases had no gene match. Germline V gene sequence: CDR1 KGHDR, CDR2 SFDVKD. The CDR3 extends over 17 amino acids. This CDR3 is CATSDLQEQGGTDTQYF. In nucleotides, the CDR3 is TGTGCCACCAGTGATTTGCAGGAGCAGGGGGGCACAGATACGCAGTATTTT.

The CDR3 here is CASGRDRVDEQFF. The DNA of the CDR3 is TGTGCCAGCGGACGGGACAGGGTCGATGAGCAGTTCTTC. The chain has TRBV27 and TRBJ2-1, with 9 bases aligning to TRBD1. CDR3 size: 13 residues. Looked up from germline, CDR1 is MNHEY and CDR2 is SMNVEV (reference sequence). The V and J ends lost 8 bases and 8 bases, in that order; junction bases with no gene match: 7.

The V call is TRBV5-1, the J call TRBJ2-7, with D possibly TRBD2 on 7 matching bases. V lost 3 bases, J lost 3 bases, and 13 bases lay in between. Germline V lookup: CDR1 SGHRS, CDR2 YFSETQ. The CDR3 is made up of 14 amino acids. CDR3 protein: CASSSGGVGYEQYF. In DNA, the CDR3 is TGCGCCAGCAGCTCGGGGGGCGTGGGCTACGAGCAGTACTTC.

The chain carries TRBV30 and TRBJ1-6, with unresolved D. Germline-derived CDR1 and CDR2 are GTSNPN and SVGIG (reference sequence). The CDR3 is 11 residues long. V lost 0 bases to trimming and J lost 10 bases, with 4 bases between them. The DNA of the CDR3 is TGTGCCTGGAGTGTACAATCACCCCTCCACTTT. It encodes CAWSVQSPLHF.

This clone has just one count. The gene calls are TRBV9 and TRBJ1-6, with 8 bases matching TRBD1. V was clipped by 3 bases and J by 5 bases; unmatched bases: 7. This CDR3 comprises 16 residues. Germline CDR1 is SGDLS and CDR2 is YYNGEE. The CDR3 spells CASSARTGNHNSPLHF. DNA for the CDR3: TGTGCCAGCAGCGCCCGGACAGGGAATCATAATTCACCCCTCCACTTT.

The CDR3 DNA sequence: TGTGCCAGCAGCCAAGGGCGCAGGGACTACGAGCAGTACTTC. Translating gives CASSQGRRDYEQYF. This chain links TRBV4-2 with TRBJ2-7; possible D gene TRBD1, 5 bases. CDR1 LGHNA and CDR2 YNFKEQ come from the germline V gene. The CDR3 has 14 residues. Trimming took off 1 base at V and 3 bases at J, with 10 bases between the two ends.

The rearrangement joins TRBV5-6 to TRBJ1-2; the match to TRBD1 covers 10 bases. CDR3 length: 14 residues. After removal of 5 bases from V and 3 bases from J, the junction contained 4 bases not matched to a gene. Germline V gives CDR1 SGHDT, CDR2 YYEEEE. The CDR3 loop is CASRWTGGDYGYTF. For the CDR3, the DNA is TGTGCCAGCAGATGGACAGGGGGGGACTATGGCTACACCTTC.

V is TRBV2 and J is TRBJ1-2; 10 positions agree with TRBD1. J was trimmed by 4 bases and V by 5 bases; bases with no gene match: 4. The CDR3 covers 14 residues. CDR1 SNHLY and CDR2 FYNNEI come from the germline V gene. CDR3 coding DNA: TGTGCCAGCAGTTGGGACAGGGGCACCTATGGCTACACCTTC. Translated, it gives CASSWDRGTYGYTF. Full variable domain (missing parts from reference TRBV2 and TRBJ1-2): EPEVTQTPSHQVTQMGQEVILRCVPISNHLYFYWYRQILGQKVEFLVSFYNNEISEKSEIFDDQFSVERPDGSNFTLKIRSTKLEDSAMYFCASSWDRGTYGYTFGSGTRLTVV.

The rearrangement uses TRBV2 and TRBJ1-1, with 8 bases lining up with TRBD1. Unmatched junction bases numbered 3, after V lost 6 bases and J lost 0 bases. Germline assignment: CDR1 SNHLY and CDR2 FYNNEI. The CDR3 totals 14 residues. The CDR3 DNA reads as TGTGCCAGCAGGGACAGGGCAATGAACACTGAAGCTTTCTTT. Translation gives CASRDRAMNTEAFF.

The V and J genes are TRBV18 and TRBJ1-2, with TRBD1 identical over 8 bases. CDR1 is KGHSH and CDR2 is LQKENI in the germline V gene. The V and J ends lost 2 bases and 4 bases, in that order; junction bases with no gene match: 9. This CDR3 has 16 residues. The CDR3 is CASSPAPGQEAYGYTF. The DNA of the CDR3 is TGTGCCAGCTCACCAGCTCCGGGACAGGAGGCCTATGGCTACACCTTC.

This chain links TRBV2 with TRBJ2-7, with 8 bases that match TRBD2. The CDR3 length is 15 residues. Germline V gene sequence: CDR1 SNHLY, CDR2 FYNNEI. The ends lost 2 bases at V and 2 bases at J; junction bases unmatched: 5. The DNA for the CDR3 is TGTGCCAGCAGTGAATCAGGCGGGGGGACCTACGAGCAGTACTTC. It specifies CASSESGGGTYEQYF.

V is TRBV5-4 and J is TRBJ2-7; 8 positions match TRBD2. This CDR3 is 14 amino acids long. V was clipped by 4 bases and J by 4 bases; unmatched bases: 7. Per the germline V gene, CDR1 is SGHNT and CDR2 is YYREEE (reference sequence). The CDR3 here is CASSPGGAHYEQYF. The CDR3, as DNA: TGTGCCAGCAGCCCCGGGGGGGCTCATTACGAGCAGTACTTC.